This T cell receptor (beta chain) was obtained from a study of T cell responses to AZD1222 COVID-19 vaccine. V lost 8 bases to trimming and J lost 2 bases, with 19 bases between them. The length of the CDR3 is 16 residues. CDR1 and CDR2 from the germline V gene are MGHRA and YSYEKL. Sequencing used immunoSEQ multiplex PCR; TCRdb keeps in-frame clones, though not all of them. The profile covers around 99,000 clones, with around nine tenths appearing a single time and 5% to 7.5% taken by the ten largest. Sequencing used peripheral blood, obtained 28 days after the second AZD1222 dose. The rearrangement links TRBV4-1 to TRBJ2-1; no clear D gene. The sequence derives from an adult who received the AZD1222 COVID-19 vaccine. CDR3 sequence reads: CASYPVSRYPYNEQFF. The CDR3 coding sequence is TGCGCCAGCTACCCGGTAAGCCGCTACCCCTACAATGAGCAGTTCTTC.